This T cell receptor beta chain was obtained from a study of early T cells in non-severe SARS-CoV-2 infection. For the study at large: Chains stayed unpaired after sequencing of bulk RNA from unsorted whole blood.

Study findings and constraints: CD4 and private specificities were missed by VDJdb matching, which favored anti-spike CD8 responses.

Separate cDNA molecules each had unique molecular identifiers attached to them. From the 5' RACE reads, TCRdb called clonotypes with MiXCR, one entry per CDR3 protein. This repertoire shows more than 25,000 distinct CDR3 sequences, roughly 4.5% found once; its top ten account for under 6.5%. Looked up from germline, CDR1 is DFQATT and CDR2 is SNEGSKA (reference sequence). V was pared by 2 bases and J by 0 bases, with 3 bases of the junction left unmatched. The CDR3 has 15 residues. This clonotype appeared many times. Its antigen is undetermined. This receptor was obtained from an adult who was a healthcare worker with PCR-confirmed SARS-CoV-2 infection or an uninfected control (not recorded which). Sequenced input: whole blood. The rearrangement links TRBV20-1 to TRBJ2-7; the match to TRBD2 covers 11 bases. The CDR3 DNA reads as TGCAGTGCTAGACTAGCGGGAGGCCTCTCCTACGAGCAGTACTTC. It specifies CSARLAGGLSYEQYF.